This T cell receptor beta chain emerged from a study of radiotherapy plus CTLA-4 blockade in lung cancer. Germline V gives CDR1 WSHSY, CDR2 SAAADI. CDR3 length equals 13 residues. The V and J ends lost 2 bases and 2 bases respectively, with 6 bases between them. Clones were read by immunoSEQ multiplex PCR, and TCRdb kept only the in-frame ones, dropping some. Of 58,000 or so clones in the sample, roughly 80% were seen once. About this clone: The antigen remains unidentified.

With ipilimumab providing CTLA-4 blockade, focal radiation was administered to patients who had chemo-refractory metastatic non-small-cell lung cancer. Study-level findings and limits: Clones derived from tumor TCRs expanded in blood after radiotherapy plus ipilimumab. Best predicting response, reportedly, were early blood T cell clone dynamics, with interferon-beta.

V is TRBV10-2 and J is TRBJ1-2; no clear D gene. The receptor was derived from a human donor with non-small cell lung cancer who had a complete response to radiotherapy plus ipilimumab. Sequences were derived from peripheral blood, sampled from a patient treated with radiotherapy plus ipilimumab. The DNA for the CDR3 is TGCGCCAGCAGTGAGCGCAGAAACTATGGCTACACCTTC. This sequence encodes CASSERRNYGYTF.